The 5 T cell receptor beta chains below come from one sample, sequenced in a study of tissue T cells after allogeneic stem cell transplantation. The method was immunoSEQ multiplex PCR; TCRdb's version includes in-frame clones alone and lacks a portion of them. The sample carries around 6,800 clones, around 37% recorded once. The time point was: mouse harvest day 14 after allogeneic transplant. Tail vein injection delivered 10^7 T-cell-depleted bone marrow cells and 10^6 splenic CD5+ T cells. Material for sequencing was skin. The receptor source for this set is a female BALB/c mouse given C57BL/6 T cells with graft-versus-host disease after an allogeneic hematopoietic cell transplant.

As for this clone: The genes are named according to mouse. The read terminates 1 residue ahead of where the CDR3 ends, so the germline J gene completes it. V gene TRBV26 combines with J gene TRBJ1-2; D gene uncertain. This CDR3 comprises 13 residues. Germline CDR1 KGHPV, CDR2 FQNQEV (reference sequence). Trimming removed 5 bases from V and 0 bases from J, with 7 bases in between. This chain's CDR3 is CASSSTTNSDYTF. CDR3 DNA, as far as it was read: TGTGCCAGCAGTTCGACAACAAACTCCGACTACACC.

As regards this clone: Germline and genes: mouse. CDR3 amino acids: CASSWDWGTLYF. The sequenced part of the CDR3 DNA is TGTGCCAGCAGCTGGGACTGGGGAACGCTGTAT. The rearrangement links TRBV4 to TRBJ2-3; the match to TRBD2 covers 10 bases. Sequencing ends 1 residue short of the CDR3 end; the germline J gene provides the rest. The CDR3 spans 12 residues. V gave up 4 bases and J gave up 8 bases; unmatched junction bases: 0. Germline V gene sequence: CDR1 LGHDT, CDR2 YNNKQL (reference sequence).

For this clone: Germline and genes here are mouse. The read ends 1 residue shy of where the CDR3 ends; the end is completed using the germline J gene. V and J are TRBV13-1 and TRBJ1-4; weak D call: TRBD1 (5 bases). Trimming pared 1 base from V and 1 base from J, leaving 14 bases between. CDR1 is NSHNY and CDR2 is SYGAGN in the germline V gene. CDR3 length equals 17 residues. The covered CDR3 bases are TGTGCCAGCAGTGATCCCCGGGACGGGGGTTCCAACGAAAGATTATTT. It is translated as CASSDPRDGGSNERLF. The full-length CDR3 reads as CASSDPRDGGSNERLFF. Filled out from reference TRBV13-1 and TRBJ1-4, the complete variable domain reads EAAVTQSPRNKVTVTGGNVTLSCRQTNSHNYMYWYRQDTGHGLRLIHYSYGAGNLRIGDVPDGYKATRTTQEDFFLLLELASPSQTSLYFCASSDPRDGGSNERLFFGHGTKLSVL.

This clone came up a few times. Gene labels here are mouse ones. The read ends 1 residue before the CDR3 terminus; that terminus is restored from the germline J gene. This chain connects TRBV26 to TRBJ2-5; D is unresolved. This CDR3 contains 14 residues. In germline, CDR1 is KGHPV, CDR2 FQNQEV (reference sequence). Trimming shortened V by 6 bases and J by 2 bases, and 12 bases separated the two germline ends. The CDR3 DNA, read in part, is TGTGCCAGCAGCCTCGCCGGCATCCAAGACACCCAGTAC. Translating gives CASSLAGIQDTQY. The CDR3 as a whole reads CASSLAGIQDTQYF.

This clone showed up just a few times. Mouse gene names and germline throughout. With the read ending 1 residue before the CDR3 end, the germline J gene is used to fill in that end. The chain carries TRBV15 and TRBJ1-1; TRBD1 is a possible D gene (6 bases). Germline V lookup: CDR1 SGHND, CDR2 FRSKSL. V lost 2 bases, J lost 4 bases, and 8 bases lay in between. The CDR3 is 13 amino acids. Incomplete CDR3 DNA: TGTGCCAGCAGTTTAAACAGGGCCACAGAAGTCTTC. It translates to CASSLNRATEVF. The entire CDR3 is CASSLNRATEVFF.